The following is a T cell receptor beta chain sequence with its context. This sample was included in a study of blood T cell repertoires in COVID-19. Germline CDR1 PRHDT, CDR2 FYEKMQ (reference sequence). After removal of 4 bases from V and 5 bases from J, the junction contained 5 bases not matched to a gene. This CDR3 is 16 amino acids long. As originally analysed: Estimation of nucleated cell counts relied on the amplification of reference gene primers. Clones were sequenced by immunoSEQ multiplex PCR, and TCRdb holds only the in-frame ones, with some missing. V, J and clone size reflect that table, while D and trimming were determined from the DNA. The repertoire holds about 150,000 clones, 78% seen once, with around 1.7% in the top ten.

The sequence was obtained from an elderly man with acute or convalescent COVID-19. Sequenced sample: peripheral blood. This sequence joins TRBV13 and TRBJ2-5, with TRBD2 matching over 15 bases. CDR3 coding DNA: TGTGCCAGCAGCTCGGGACTAGCGGGGGGTGGGGAGACCCAGTACTTC. Translating it yields CASSSGLAGGGETQYF.